The 23 T cell receptor beta chains presented below share a single source sample, sequenced in a study of T cells in Graves' hyperthyroidism and ophthalmopathy. From RNA transcripts, TCR beta CDR3 regions were amplified. The HTBI primer set drove a first-round RT-PCR of the TCR CDR3. TCRdb reprocessed the multiplex PCR reads with MiXCR, giving one entry per CDR3 protein. The sample consists of a few hundred thousand distinct CDR3 sequences, 14% to 15% of them appearing once. Sequences were obtained from blood. The receptors come from a woman between 35 and 50 years old with Graves' hyperthyroidism that later progressed to Graves' ophthalmopathy.

Many counts were recorded for this clonotype. This chain uses TRBV28 with TRBJ2-1; 14 bases agree with TRBD2. Germline CDR1 reads MDHEN; CDR2 reads SYDVKM. This CDR3 is 17 amino acids long. With V trimmed by 2 bases and J by 9 bases, 9 bases remained unmatched. Here the CDR3 DNA reads TGTGCCAGCAGTTTAGGGACCGGACTAGCGGGAGGAGGTGAGCAGTTCTTC. The encoded protein is CASSLGTGLAGGGEQFF.

This chain uses TRBV28 with TRBJ1-5; TRBD1 matches at 7 bases. The CDR3 is 14 residues long. The ends lost 7 bases at V and 6 bases at J; junction bases unmatched: 9. CDR1 MDHEN and CDR2 SYDVKM come from the germline V gene. The CDR3 DNA reads TGTGCCAGCAAATCCGGGACAGTATCTCAGCCCCAGCATTTT. Its translation is CASKSGTVSQPQHF.

This clonotype was observed many times. The chain employs TRBV19 and TRBJ2-5; 9 nucleotides align to TRBD1. CDR1 is LNHDA, CDR2 SQIVND, per germline (reference sequence). J lost 0 bases, V lost 3 bases, and 2 bases had no gene match. This CDR3 contains 15 residues. The CDR3 coding sequence is TGTGCCAGTAGTATGGGACAGGGATACCAAGAGACCCAGTACTTC. Residues: CASSMGQGYQETQYF.

At least ten counts were recorded for this clonotype. CDR3 amino acids: CASSFRLQQETQYF. The CDR3 DNA reads TGTGCCAGCAGTTTTAGACTACAACAAGAGACCCAGTACTTC. The V and J genes are TRBV28 and TRBJ2-5; D might be TRBD2 (5 bases). CDR3 length equals 14 residues. The germline V gene has CDR1 MDHEN and CDR2 SYDVKM. Trimming left V 3 bases short and J 2 bases short, with 10 bases between.

This clonotype was seen at least ten times. V usage is TRBV7-8 and J usage is TRBJ2-2, with D perhaps TRBD2 (5 bases). The CDR3 is made up of 16 amino acids. In germline, CDR1 is SGHVS, CDR2 FQNEAQ. With 2 bases removed from V and 1 base from J, the gap between germline ends came to 11 bases. This CDR3 reads CASSLTYGVNTGELFF. As DNA, the CDR3 is TGTGCCAGCAGCTTAACGTACGGGGTGAACACCGGGGAGCTGTTTTTT. The whole variable domain, remainder taken from reference TRBV7-8 and TRBJ2-2, is GAGVSQSPRYKVAKRGQDVALRCDPISGHVSLFWYQQALGQGPEFLTYFQNEAQLDKSGLPSDRFFAERPEGSVSTLKIQRTQQEDSAVYLCASSLTYGVNTGELFFGEGSRLTVL.

The table lists this clonotype with a few counts. With a much larger clone just one base away, this may be a read error. The V and J genes are TRBV30 and TRBJ2-7, with TRBD2 matching 7 bases. The J call may be incorrect, as the DNA end agrees better with TRBJ2-1. The CDR3 consists of 16 residues. Germline V gene lookup returns CDR1 GTSNPN and CDR2 SVGIG (reference sequence). The CDR3 DNA sequence: TGTGCCTGGAGCCCCAGTGGGACTAATTGGTACTACGAGCAGTTCTTC. It translates to CAWSPSGTNWYYEQFF.

This clonotype turned up a few times. The chain has TRBV19 and TRBJ1-2, with TRBD1 matching 10 bases. After removal of 4 bases from V and 4 bases from J, the junction contained 3 bases not matched to a gene. CDR3 length: 14 residues. CDR1 and CDR2 (germline): LNHDA, SQIVND (reference sequence). In DNA form, the CDR3 reads TGTGCCAGTAGTAGGGACAGGGGACCCTATGGCTACACCTTC. Translating it yields CASSRDRGPYGYTF. Using reference TRBV19 and TRBJ1-2 for the parts outside the CDR3, the full variable domain is DGGITQSPKYLFRKEGQNVTLSCEQNLNHDAMYWYRQDPGQGLRLIYYSQIVNDFQKGDIAEGYSVSREKKESFPLTVTSAQKNPTAFYLCASSRDRGPYGYTFGSGTRLTVV.

The chain is built from TRBV5-1 and TRBJ1-3; possibly TRBD1 for D (5 bases). The V and J ends lost 0 bases and 2 bases respectively, with 9 bases between them. Germline V lookup: CDR1 SGHRS, CDR2 YFSETQ. The CDR3 sequence is 15 residues long. In DNA form, the CDR3 reads TGCGCCAGCAGCTTGGCCCAGGGAACTGGAAACACCATATATTTT. It is translated as CASSLAQGTGNTIYF.

This sequence joins TRBV28 and TRBJ1-2, with D uncertain. Trimming pared 5 bases from V and 2 bases from J, leaving 12 bases between. From germline, CDR1 is MDHEN and CDR2 SYDVKM. This CDR3 is built from 14 residues. CDR3 sequence: CASSPRSVNYGYTF. The DNA of the CDR3 is TGTGCCAGCAGTCCACGTTCTGTAAACTATGGCTACACCTTC.

V gene TRBV2 combines with J gene TRBJ1-2, with D unclear. Trimming removed 0 bases from V and 0 bases from J, with 8 bases in between. The germline V gene encodes CDR1 SNHLY and CDR2 FYNNEI. The CDR3 covers 15 residues. The CDR3 DNA reads TGTGCCAGCAGTGAAGCGGCAGTTCCTAACTATGGCTACACCTTC. Amino acids: CASSEAAVPNYGYTF.

This clonotype was counted at least ten times. J is TRBJ1-1 and V is TRBV19, with D maybe TRBD1 (5 bases). V was pared by 3 bases and J by 3 bases, with 11 bases between. Germline lookup yields CDR1 LNHDA and CDR2 SQIVND (reference sequence). The CDR3 contains 14 residues. CDR3: CASSMRGLDTEAFF. CDR3 in DNA: TGTGCCAGTAGTATGAGGGGATTGGACACTGAAGCTTTCTTT.

V usage is TRBV18 and J usage is TRBJ1-2; 8 bases align to TRBD1. V lost 1 base and J lost 7; bases outside the gene matches: 17. This CDR3 contains 18 residues. Looked up from germline, CDR1 is KGHSH and CDR2 is LQKENI. CDR3 loop: CASSPQGTGLLSSFGYTF. Written as DNA, the CDR3 is TGTGCCAGCTCACCACAGGGGACAGGACTACTATCCTCCTTTGGCTACACCTTC. Full variable domain (outside the CDR3, taken from reference TRBV18 and TRBJ1-2): NAGVMQNPRHLVRRRGQEARLRCSPMKGHSHVYWYRQLPEEGLKFMVYLQKENIIDESGMPKERFSAEFPKEGPSILRIQQVVRGDSAAYFCASSPQGTGLLSSFGYTFGSGTRLTVV.

This clonotype has only a few counts. This chain joins TRBV28 and TRBJ2-1; TRBD1 might be the D (5 bases). Trimming pared 7 bases from V and 4 bases from J, leaving 11 bases between. Germline loops: CDR1 MDHEN, CDR2 SYDVKM. The CDR3 sequence is 13 residues long. The CDR3 DNA reads TGTGCCAGCACTATCACAGGTTACAATGAGCAGTTCTTC. Protein sequence: CASTITGYNEQFF.

This clonotype was seen a few times. This sequence joins TRBV6-1 and TRBJ1-1; a weak D match, TRBD1 (5 bases). Germline V gene data show CDR1 as MNHNS and CDR2 as SASEGT. This CDR3 spans 14 amino acids. The ends were cut back, 7 bases at V and 6 bases at J, with 18 bases in the middle. The CDR3 DNA reads as TGTGCCAGCACGGGGAATTTGGGGCAGGCTGAAGCTTTCTTT. Translating it yields CASTGNLGQAEAFF.

In this sample, this clonotype turned up many times. The chain joins TRBV20-1 to TRBJ2-7; D remains unclear. The V gene's germline CDR1 is DFQATT and CDR2 SNEGSKA (reference sequence). The CDR3 loop spans 14 amino acids. V shed 1 base and J shed 0 bases, with 10 bases lying between them. CDR3 amino acids: CSARGPGFSYEQYF. The CDR3 coding sequence is TGCAGTGCTAGAGGACCTGGATTCTCCTACGAGCAGTACTTC.

In DNA, the CDR3 is TGTGCCAGCAGTCCTCCGGACAGGGGATCTTTTAGCAATCAGCCCCAGCATTTT. This sequence encodes CASSPPDRGSFSNQPQHF. The chain joins TRBV6-1 to TRBJ1-5; 9 bases line up with TRBD1. CDR3 size: 18 residues. CDR1 MNHNS and CDR2 SASEGT come from the germline V gene. J gave up 0 bases and V 5 bases, and 11 bases lay outside the gene matches.

The sample holds many counts of this clonotype. V and J are TRBV28 and TRBJ1-5, with D uncertain. Deletions cut 3 bases from V and 5 bases from J, with 2 bases between. The CDR3 runs to 11 residues. The V gene's germline CDR1 is MDHEN and CDR2 SYDVKM. The CDR3 region has the DNA TGTGCCAGCAGTTTGCATCAGCCCCAGCATTTT. Translating it yields CASSLHQPQHF. Full variable domain (outside the CDR3, taken from reference TRBV28 and TRBJ1-5): DVKVTQSSRYLVKRTGEKVFLECVQDMDHENMFWYRQDPGLGLRLIYFSYDVKMKEKGDIPEGYSVSREKKERFSLILESASTNQTSMYLCASSLHQPQHFGDGTRLSIL.

This clonotype was seen at least ten times. This chain links TRBV6-1 with TRBJ2-7; D not certain. The CDR3 is made up of 13 amino acids. Trimming pared 5 bases from V and 2 bases from J, leaving 10 bases between. Germline V gene sequence: CDR1 MNHNS, CDR2 SASEGT. The CDR3 is CASSRNAAYEQYF. The CDR3 DNA follows: TGTGCCAGCAGTCGGAACGCCGCCTACGAGCAGTACTTC.

CDR3: CASKASGTSGSYEQYF. CDR3 coding DNA: TGTGCCAGCAAAGCATCCGGGACTAGCGGATCATACGAGCAGTACTTC. The chain combines TRBV27 with TRBJ2-7; 11 positions agree with TRBD2. The V and J ends lost 7 bases and 4 bases, in that order; junction bases with no gene match: 12. The germline gives CDR1 MNHEY, CDR2 SMNVEV (reference sequence). There are 16 residues in the CDR3.

This chain joins TRBV12-3 or TRBV12-4 and TRBJ2-3; D is perhaps TRBD1 or TRBD2 (6 bases each). V was clipped by 6 bases and J by 1 base, with 26 bases between them. The CDR3 length is 19 residues. The CDR3 is CASSAGSLGGLSGTDTQYF. In nucleotides, the CDR3 is TGTGCCAGCAGCGCTGGGTCCTTAGGGGGACTCTCGGGCACAGATACGCAGTATTTT.

This clonotype was seen at least ten times. The V and J genes are TRBV12-3 or TRBV12-4 and TRBJ1-6; 12 nucleotides line up with TRBD1. The CDR3 covers 18 residues. V gave up 1 base and J gave up 3 bases; unmatched junction bases: 4. The DNA for the CDR3 is TGTGCCAGCAGTTTAGAAGGGACAGGGGGCGACTATAATTCACCCCTCCACTTT. Its translation is CASSLEGTGGDYNSPLHF.

The V gene is TRBV4-1, the J gene TRBJ2-7, with 8 bases that match TRBD2. Germline values: CDR1 MGHRA, CDR2 YSYEKL. The CDR3 is made up of 14 amino acids. V shed 8 bases, J shed 7 bases, and the junction held 13 bases outside the gene matches. CDR3 region: CASGAIAGSREQYF. In DNA form, the CDR3 reads TGCGCCAGCGGGGCAATAGCGGGATCGAGAGAGCAGTACTTC.

The V gene is TRBV6-1, the J gene TRBJ1-5, with a possible D match to TRBD1 (5 bases). The CDR3 sequence is 15 residues long. Germline V gene data show CDR1 as MNHNS and CDR2 as SASEGT. The ends were cut back, 6 bases at V and 5 bases at J, with 17 bases in the middle. The CDR3 DNA reads TGTGCCAGCAGGGATCATGGGCAGGGTCATCAGCCCCAGCATTTT. This translates into CASRDHGQGHQPQHF.